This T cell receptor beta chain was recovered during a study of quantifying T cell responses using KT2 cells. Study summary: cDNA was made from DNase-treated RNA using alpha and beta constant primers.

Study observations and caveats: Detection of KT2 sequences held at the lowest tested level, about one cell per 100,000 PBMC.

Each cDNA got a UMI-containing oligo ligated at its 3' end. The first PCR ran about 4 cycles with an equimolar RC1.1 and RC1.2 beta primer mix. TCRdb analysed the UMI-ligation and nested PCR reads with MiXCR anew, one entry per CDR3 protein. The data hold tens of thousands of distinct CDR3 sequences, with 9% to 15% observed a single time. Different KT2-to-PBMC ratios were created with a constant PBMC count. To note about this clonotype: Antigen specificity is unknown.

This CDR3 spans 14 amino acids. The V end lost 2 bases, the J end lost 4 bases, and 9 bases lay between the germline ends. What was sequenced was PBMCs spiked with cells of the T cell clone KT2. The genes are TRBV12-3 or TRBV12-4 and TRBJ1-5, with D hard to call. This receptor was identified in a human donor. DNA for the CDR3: TGTGCCAGCAGTTTATGGTCCGGGAATCAGCCCCAGCATTTT. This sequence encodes CASSLWSGNQPQHF.